Shown below are 9 T cell receptor beta chains from a single sample sequenced in a study of memory CD4+ T cells and cytomegalovirus serostatus (dated by TCRdb to the late 2010s). Libraries were made using the immunoSEQ multiplex PCR assay. Held by TCRdb, this immuneACCESS table contains in-frame sequences only and omits some clones. Under half of the omission traces to an unresolved V gene where checked; the cause of the rest is unknown. Here the sample has approximately 52,000 clones; around 78% occur a single time. Roughly 0.8% of the sample is in the top ten clones. Single viable CD3+CD4+CD8-CD45RO+ cells were sorted as memory CD4+ T cells on a FACSAria II. The specimen sequenced was memory CD4+ T cells from blood. The receptors originated from an adult in good health and CMV-seronegative.

Details on this clone: A junction boundary mismatches the germline segment, possibly from a read error. The chain uses TRBV18 and TRBJ2-1; D is perhaps TRBD2 (7 bases). The CDR3 length is 16 residues. Per the germline V gene, CDR1 is KGHSH and CDR2 is LQKENI. CDR3 DNA sequence: TGTGCCAGCTCGCAGGCGGTTCCGGGGGGCGGGGATGAGCAATTCTTC. Encoded protein: CASSQAVPGGGDEQFF.

The chain couples TRBV27 to TRBJ2-7; 7 nucleotides match TRBD1. Per the germline V gene, CDR1 is MNHEY and CDR2 is SMNVEV (reference sequence). V gave up 2 bases and J gave up 4 bases; unmatched junction bases: 2. The CDR3 runs to 13 residues. CDR3 DNA sequence: TGTGCCAGCAGTTTAAGGGGGCAATACGAGCAGTACTTC. It codes for CASSLRGQYEQYF.

This chain links TRBV4-3 with TRBJ2-7, with 9 bases fitting TRBD1. This CDR3 spans 15 amino acids. Germline-derived CDR1 and CDR2 are LGHNA and YSLEER. V shed 1 base and J 2 bases; nucleotides not matched to a gene: 3. CDR3 nucleotide sequence: TGCGCCAGCAGCCAAGGGGACAGGGATCCCTACGAGCAGTACTTC. It codes for CASSQGDRDPYEQYF.

The rearrangement joins TRBV27 to TRBJ2-5; D not certain. Germline CDR1 is MNHEY and CDR2 is SMNVEV (reference sequence). CDR3 size: 13 residues. The V gene lost 2 bases and the J gene lost 2 bases, with 6 bases spanning the gap. Here the CDR3 DNA reads TGTGCCAGCAGTTTAAGTGGACAAGAGACCCAGTACTTC. Protein product: CASSLSGQETQYF.

The CDR3 DNA reads as TGTGCCACCTCTCGGGGCCTCGGGCCCTCCTACGAGCAGTACTTC. It specifies CATSRGLGPSYEQYF. V is TRBV2 and J is TRBJ2-7; TRBD1 or TRBD2 may be the D gene (5 bases each). V was shortened by 10 bases and J by 0 bases, with 19 bases between the two germline ends. The CDR3 loop spans 15 amino acids. Germline CDR1 is SNHLY and CDR2 is FYNNEI.

The chain recombines TRBV5-1 with TRBJ1-1; a weak D match, TRBD1 (6 bases). CDR1 SGHRS and CDR2 YFSETQ come from the germline V gene. The CDR3 totals 14 residues. The ends were cut back, 0 bases at V and 4 bases at J, with 10 bases in the middle. CDR3 sequence (DNA): TGCGCCAGCAGCTTGGCCAGGGGATTCACTGAAGCTTTCTTT. It is translated as CASSLARGFTEAFF.

This clone was observed a handful of times. The rearrangement joins TRBV7-6 to TRBJ1-1, with TRBD1 as a possible D gene (6 bases). This CDR3 is 14 amino acids long. CDR1 SGHVS and CDR2 FNYEAQ come from the germline V gene. The V end was cut by 6 bases, the J end by 2 bases, with 13 bases between. The CDR3 reads CASRLQGANTEAFF. CDR3 in DNA: TGTGCCAGCAGGCTACAGGGTGCCAACACTGAAGCTTTCTTT.

The rearrangement links TRBV5-4 to TRBJ1-6; 8 bases are shared with TRBD1. Per germline, CDR1 SGHNT and CDR2 YYREEE (reference sequence). V trimming: 3 bases; J trimming: 3 bases; junction bases outside the gene matches: 2. CDR3 length: 15 residues. CDR3 in DNA: TGTGCCAGCAGCTACGGGACAGGCTATAATTCACCCCTCCACTTT. It translates to CASSYGTGYNSPLHF. Combining the CDR3 with reference TRBV5-4 and TRBJ1-6 gives the whole variable domain ETGVTQSPTHLIKTRGQQVTLRCSSQSGHNTVSWYQQALGQGPQFIFQYYREEENGRGNFPPRFSGLQFPNYSSELNVNALELDDSALYLCASSYGTGYNSPLHFGNGTRLTVT.

The V and J genes are TRBV6-5 and TRBJ1-4, with D perhaps TRBD1 (6 bases). The ends were cut back, 0 bases at V and 8 bases at J, with 13 bases in the middle. The CDR3 has 15 amino acids. Germline loops: CDR1 MNHEY, CDR2 SVGAGI. CDR3 amino acids: CASSYSNRATEKLFF. The DNA for the CDR3 is TGTGCCAGCAGTTACTCGAACAGGGCCACCGAAAAACTGTTTTTT.